Sequencing of this T cell receptor beta chain was carried out in a study of T-cell reconstitution after alpha-beta-depleted transplantation in children. Findings and caveats of the study: The origin of alpha-beta T cells about two months after transplant was reportedly several hundred expanded graft clones. At one year after transplant, newly produced T cells mostly accounted for T-cell counts and diversity. Surviving recipient T cells and thymic progenitors accounted for the high day-60 TCRbeta diversity observed in some patients.

Preparation of the TCRbeta library was carried out with unique molecular identifiers. MiXCR, applied by TCRdb to the PCR reads, yields one record per CDR3 protein. The sample holds roughly 100,000 distinct CDR3 sequences, 7.5% to 9.5% seen once. This clonotype came up many times. Its antigen is not identified. Germline V gene sequence: CDR1 SGHAT, CDR2 FQNNGV. V was pared by 11 bases and J by 0 bases, with 11 bases between. CDR3 length: 13 amino acids. This specimen was PBMCs, taken before TCRalphabeta/CD19-depleted stem cell transplant. The genes are TRBV11-2 and TRBJ2-1, with D maybe TRBD1 (6 bases). The TCR sequence derives from a boy aged 2 to 9 with acute lymphoblastic leukemia, due to receive a stem cell transplant. The CDR3: CADRLSSYNEQFF. CDR3 DNA: TGTGCCGACAGGCTGAGCTCCTACAATGAGCAGTTCTTC.